A selection of T cell receptor beta chains follows, all from one sample in a study of cytomegalovirus exposure and HLA in healthy donors. The method was immunoSEQ multiplex PCR; TCRdb's version includes in-frame clones alone and lacks a portion of them. The table lists 180,000 or so clones, about 79% of them singletons, with more than 13% in the top ten. Sequenced material: PBMCs. The receptor source for this set is a man aged 50-59 years in good health and CMV-seropositive. CDR3s include the opening cysteine and the closing phenylalanine or tryptophan. D genes are given only for firm matches.

CDR3: CASSLASGGYEQYF
DNA: TGTGCCAGCAGCTTGGCTAGCGGGGGATACGAGCAGTACTTC
D: TRBD2
V: TRBV7-3
J: TRBJ2-7

CDR3: CASSLKQGAIIEQYF
DNA: TGCGCCAGCAGCTTGAAACAGGGGGCGATTATCGAGCAGTACTTC
D: TRBD1
V: TRBV5-1
J: TRBJ2-7

CDR3: CASSIWSREDSYTF
DNA: TGTGCCAGTAGTATATGGTCCCGGGAAGATAGCTACACCTTC
D: .
V: TRBV19
J: TRBJ1-2

CDR3: CATSRDILAGGYNEQFF
DNA: TGTGCCACCAGCAGAGATATCCTAGCGGGGGGTTACAATGAGCAGTTCTTC
D: TRBD2
V: TRBV15
J: TRBJ2-1

CDR3: CASIKREIETQYF
DNA: TGTGCCAGCATTAAGCGGGAGATAGAGACCCAGTACTTC
D: TRBD2
V: TRBV28
J: TRBJ2-5

CDR3: CASSQVETGSSPLHF
DNA: TGCGCCAGCAGCCAAGTCGAGACAGGGTCCTCACCCCTCCACTTT
D: TRBD1
V: TRBV4-3
J: TRBJ1-6

CDR3: CASSRQGDRYGYTF
DNA: TGTGCCAGCAGCCGACAGGGAGATCGGTATGGCTACACCTTC
D: TRBD1
V: TRBV6-5
J: TRBJ1-2

CDR3: CASSGDRGHSGANVLTF
DNA: TGTGCCAGCAGCGGTGACAGGGGACACTCTGGGGCCAACGTCCTGACTTTC
D: TRBD1
V: TRBV5-4
J: TRBJ2-6

CDR3: CASSESRSSYNSPLHF
DNA: TGTGCCAGCAGTGAAAGTCGCAGCTCCTATAATTCACCCCTCCACTTT
D: .
V: TRBV25-1
J: TRBJ1-6

CDR3: CASSMIRRGTGVTHQPQHF
DNA: TGTGCCAGTAGTATGATCCGCCGAGGGACAGGGGTTACTCATCAGCCCCAGCATTTT
D: TRBD1
V: TRBV19
J: TRBJ1-5